These T cell receptor beta chains were read from a single sample in a study of regulatory T cells in long-lasting Graves disease. TCRdb processed the multiplex PCR reads anew with MiXCR; each CDR3 protein has one entry. The sample contains roughly 320,000 distinct CDR3 sequences, 16% of which appear only once. The sample was also linked to a second study, of T cells in Graves' hyperthyroidism and ophthalmopathy.

Sequencing was performed on peripheral blood mononuclear cells (PBMCs), taken at new diagnosis, from a patient treated with antithyroid drugs. The source of these receptors is a man in his forties or fifties with Graves disease. The conserved cysteine and the conserved F or W are not part of the CDR3 here. Fields, in order: J gene, V gene, CDR3 length, D gene, CDR3 protein. D genes are given only for firm matches.

>TRBJ2-1|TRBV5-5|13|-
ASSATGLAHNEQF
>TRBJ2-1|TRBV30|11|-
AGTGSSYNEQF
>TRBJ1-1|TRBV7-2|11|-
ASSFILNTEAF
>TRBJ2-5|TRBV16|9|-
ASSQSVTQY
>TRBJ2-5|TRBV3-1|14|TRBD2
ASSAGLAGGLGTQY
>TRBJ2-7|TRBV6-1|10|TRBD1
ATGDSAYEQY
>TRBJ1-6|TRBV7-9|11|-
ASSTDLFWALH
>TRBJ1-1|TRBV2|12|-
ASSPKTGSRVAF
>TRBJ2-5|TRBV28|12|-
ASSQARDSGIQY
>TRBJ1-4|TRBV4-1|13|-
ASSQVGGFGEKLF
>TRBJ2-2|TRBV7-2|13|TRBD1
ASSPLGGQAGELF
>TRBJ2-1|TRBV18|11|-
ASSPNQDNEQF
>TRBJ2-3|TRBV30|10|-
AWSPGTDTQY
>TRBJ2-5|TRBV20-1|12|-
SARDRAGQETQY
>TRBJ1-4|TRBV7-9|13|-
ASSLTRGTNEKLF
>TRBJ2-2|TRBV6-5|13|-
ASSYSSRFVGELF
>TRBJ2-5|TRBV6-5|16|TRBD2
ASSYEEGRRGGWETQY
>TRBJ1-1|TRBV7-3|13|-
ASSLRHRKNTEAF
>TRBJ1-1|TRBV19|14|-
ASSILFGGENTEAF
>TRBJ2-7|TRBV6-1|12|TRBD1
ASSVTQGASEQY
>TRBJ2-2|TRBV11-2|9|TRBD2
ASSLRGELL
>TRBJ2-7|TRBV5-1|13|-
ASSPELGRTYEQY
>TRBJ2-7|TRBV20-1|13|-
SAKAAQGKAGEQY
>TRBJ2-7|TRBV28|13|TRBD1
ASSTPGQGSYEQY
>TRBJ2-3|TRBV7-3|12|-
ASSLGSGGDTQY
>TRBJ2-7|TRBV6-2/TRBV6-3|13|TRBD2
ASSAGAGDFYEQY
>TRBJ1-5|TRBV6-1|13|-
ASSVKGFSNQPQH
>TRBJ2-3|TRBV5-1|13|TRBD2
ASSFSGAGTDTQY